This T cell receptor beta chain appears in the sequencing data of a study of T cell responses to AZD1222 COVID-19 vaccine. Study-level results: Only a handful of people who got AZD1222 tested seropositive at baseline. Reportedly, close to half of spike-specific TCRs are directed against unmutated variant regions.

Trimming shortened V by 5 bases and J by 7 bases, and 17 bases separated the two germline ends. CDR3 size: 14 residues. In germline, CDR1 is MNHEY, CDR2 SVGAGI. To note about this clone: Its antigen is unknown.

Profiled with immunoSEQ multiplex PCR; TCRdb holds only in-frame clones, not every one. The sample yields 85,000 to 100,000 clones, about 88% seen once. The origin of this receptor is an adult in good health. The V call is TRBV6-5, the J call TRBJ1-2; D is possibly TRBD1 (5 bases). The specimen comprised peripheral blood, sampled on day 0 of AZD1222 vaccination. The CDR3 spells CASSRGGERSGYTF. The CDR3 DNA follows: TGTGCCAGCAGTCGGGGGGGGGAGAGAAGTGGCTACACCTTC.